These 15 T cell receptor beta chains share one sample of origin, sequenced in a study of cytomegalovirus exposure and HLA in healthy donors. The PCR had 60 Vbeta and 13 Jbeta primers. Profiled with immunoSEQ multiplex PCR; TCRdb holds only in-frame clones, not every one. This table holds 50,000 or so clones, about 76% found once. The sequenced material came from PBMCs. The receptors originated from a female donor in good health and CMV-seronegative.

The chain recombines TRBV12-5 with TRBJ2-7, with 11 bases aligning to TRBD2. The CDR3 totals 12 residues. Germline CDR1 is LGHNT and CDR2 is FRNRAP. V was pared by 5 bases and J by 10 bases, with 4 bases of the junction left unmatched. In DNA, the CDR3 is TGTGCTAGTGGTCCCGGACTAGCGGGCCAGTACTTC. Its translation is CASGPGLAGQYF.

This clone was counted only a few times. The chain combines TRBV5-4 with TRBJ1-6; 9 bases agree with TRBD1. V gave up 1 base and J gave up 8 bases; unmatched junction bases: 10. CDR1 and CDR2 (germline): SGHNT, YYREEE (reference sequence). The length of the CDR3 is 17 residues. CDR3 protein: CASSLPPGQGGDSPLHF. In nucleotides, the CDR3 is TGTGCCAGCAGCTTGCCCCCGGGACAGGGAGGTGATTCACCCCTCCACTTT.

V is TRBV5-4 and J is TRBJ2-5; no clear D. In germline, CDR1 is SGHNT, CDR2 YYREEE (reference sequence). Trimming shortened V by 3 bases and J by 3 bases, and 18 bases separated the two germline ends. This CDR3 contains 16 residues. The CDR3 reads CASSSPSQTYKETQYF. The CDR3 DNA follows: TGTGCCAGCAGCTCCCCATCACAGACCTACAAAGAGACCCAGTACTTC.

V and J are TRBV7-2 and TRBJ2-7; possible D gene TRBD2, 6 bases. The CDR3 contains 12 residues. With 4 bases removed from V and 3 bases from J, the gap between germline ends came to 7 bases. Germline V lookup: CDR1 SGHTA, CDR2 FQGNSA. For the CDR3, the DNA is TGTGCCAGCAGCTCGGGACTCTACGAGCAGTACTTC. Translated: CASSSGLYEQYF.

V is TRBV28 and J is TRBJ2-1; possible D gene TRBD1, 6 bases. The CDR3 extends over 13 amino acids. Germline CDR1 MDHEN, CDR2 SYDVKM. V was clipped by 6 bases and J by 15 bases, with 21 bases between them. The CDR3 bases are TGTGCCAGCAGCGCCAGGGGCCACCTCGCCCTGTTCTTC. This encodes CASSARGHLALFF.

The chain carries TRBV2 and TRBJ2-7, with a possible D match to TRBD1 (6 bases). The CDR3 runs to 15 residues. Trimming stripped 4 bases from V and 5 bases from J, with 18 bases between. The germline gives CDR1 SNHLY, CDR2 FYNNEI. The chain's CDR3 is CASSASPPDSNEQYF. The CDR3 region has the DNA TGTGCCAGCAGTGCTTCTCCTCCGGACAGCAACGAGCAGTACTTC.

The rearrangement joins TRBV5-8 to TRBJ1-1, with D unresolved. V was trimmed by 0 bases and J by 1 base, leaving 13 bases between them. The V gene's germline CDR1 is SGHTS and CDR2 YDEGEE. The CDR3 has 16 residues. The CDR3 reads CASSLAGGRENTEAFF. CDR3 DNA sequence: TGTGCCAGCAGCTTGGCCGGAGGGAGGGAGAACACTGAAGCTTTCTTT.

The chain employs TRBV18 and TRBJ1-6, with D unresolved. Germline lookup yields CDR1 KGHSH and CDR2 LQKENI. The V end was cut by 6 bases, the J end by 11 bases, with 23 bases between. The CDR3 totals 16 residues. CDR3 in DNA: TGTGCCAGCTCTCATATCCCCCCGGGAGGGAATGCACCCCTCCACTTT. Its protein product is CASSHIPPGGNAPLHF. The variable domain in full, with the rest retrieved from reference TRBV18 and TRBJ1-6, is NAGVMQNPRHLVRRRGQEARLRCSPMKGHSHVYWYRQLPEEGLKFMVYLQKENIIDESGMPKERFSAEFPKEGPSILRIQQVVRGDSAAYFCASSHIPPGGNAPLHFGNGTRLTVT.

The chain joins TRBV6-5 to TRBJ2-1; 7 bases agree with TRBD2. V dropped 5 bases and J dropped 10; count of bases not matched to a gene: 14. CDR1 and CDR2 from the germline V gene are MNHEY and SVGAGI. The CDR3 runs 15 residues. The CDR3 DNA reads as TGTGCCAGCAGTCCGTACGGACTAGATCGTAAAGAGCAGTTCTTC. Its translation: CASSPYGLDRKEQFF.

The rearrangement links TRBV21-1 to TRBJ2-7; the table's D call, TRBD2, was not checked against the DNA. TRBV21-1 is a documented pseudogene. The CDR3 totals 17 residues. In DNA, the CDR3 is TGTGCCAGCGGCCCATGGACTAGCGGGATGGGTGGCTACGAGCAGTACTTC. It translates to CASGPWTSGMGGYEQYF.

This clone occurred a few times. The rearrangement uses TRBV5-1 and TRBJ1-6; no clear D gene. CDR3 length: 15 residues. Germline V CDR1 and CDR2: SGHRS, YFSETQ. The V and J ends lost 0 bases and 7 bases respectively, with 11 bases between them. CDR3 in DNA: TGCGCCAGCAGCTTGGGAGACACGATAAATTCACCCCTCCACTTT. Protein product: CASSLGDTINSPLHF.

The CDR3, as DNA: TGCAGTGCTAGCCCGGGAACACAGTATTTT. This gives the protein CSASPGTQYF. The rearrangement joins TRBV20-1 to TRBJ2-3; D possibly corresponds to TRBD2 (5 bases). Trimming removed 3 bases from V and 12 bases from J, with 10 bases in between. CDR1 and CDR2 (germline): DFQATT, SNEGSKA (reference sequence). This CDR3 is 10 amino acids long.

In this sample, this clone turned up a few times. The chain combines TRBV6-1 with TRBJ1-1; TRBD1 matches at 10 bases. Germline V lookup: CDR1 MNHNS, CDR2 SASEGT. The CDR3 spans 13 residues. The V segment lost 7 bases and the J segment 4 bases; nucleotides outside the gene matches: 3. CDR3 bases: TGTGCCAGCACGGACAGGGGGATCACTGAAGCTTTCTTT. This codes for CASTDRGITEAFF.

The sample holds a few counts of this clone. The rearrangement links TRBV5-7 to TRBJ2-3; 9 bases map to TRBD2. TRBV5-7 has ORF status, its function being uncertain. The trim removed 8 bases at V and 2 bases at J, leaving 12 bases unmatched. CDR3 size: 16 residues. This CDR3 reads CARSLILAGLTDTQYF. Written as DNA, the CDR3 is TGTGCCAGGTCCCTCATTCTAGCGGGACTCACAGATACGCAGTATTTT.

This sequence joins TRBV5-1 and TRBJ2-2; 7 nucleotides match TRBD1. Germline assignment: CDR1 SGHRS and CDR2 YFSETQ. The ends lost 2 bases at V and 1 base at J; junction bases unmatched: 2. The length of the CDR3 is 15 residues. CDR3 sequence (DNA): TGCGCCAGCAGCTTCCGGACAGGGAACACCGGGGAGCTGTTTTTT. Translation gives CASSFRTGNTGELFF.